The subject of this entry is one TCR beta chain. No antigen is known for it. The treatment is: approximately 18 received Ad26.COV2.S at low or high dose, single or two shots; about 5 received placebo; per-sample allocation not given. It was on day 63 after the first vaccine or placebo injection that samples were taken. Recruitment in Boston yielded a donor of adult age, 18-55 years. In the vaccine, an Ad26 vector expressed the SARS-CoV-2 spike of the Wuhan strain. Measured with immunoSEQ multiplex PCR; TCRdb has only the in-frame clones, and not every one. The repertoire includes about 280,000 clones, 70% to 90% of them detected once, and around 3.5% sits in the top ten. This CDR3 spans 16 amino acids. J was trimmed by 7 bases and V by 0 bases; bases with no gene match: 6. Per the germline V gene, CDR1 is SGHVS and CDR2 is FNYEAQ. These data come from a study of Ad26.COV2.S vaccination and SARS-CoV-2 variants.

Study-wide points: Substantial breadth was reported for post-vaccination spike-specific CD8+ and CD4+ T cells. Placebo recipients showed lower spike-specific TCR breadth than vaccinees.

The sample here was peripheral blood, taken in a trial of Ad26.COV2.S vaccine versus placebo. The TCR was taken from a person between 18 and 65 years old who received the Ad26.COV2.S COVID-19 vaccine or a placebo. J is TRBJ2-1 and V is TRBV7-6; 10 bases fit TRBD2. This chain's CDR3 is CASSLAASGSLNEQFF. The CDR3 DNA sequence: TGTGCCAGCAGCTTAGCGGCTAGCGGGAGTTTAAATGAGCAGTTCTTC.